The clone carrying this T cell receptor beta chain was detected only a few times. Its antigen is not identified. CDR3 length equals 16 residues. CDR1 is KGHDR and CDR2 is SFDVKD in the germline V gene. The V and J ends lost 5 bases and 0 bases respectively, with 15 bases between them. Via MiXCR, TCRdb re-called the 5' RACE reads, giving one row per CDR3 protein. The table records about 800,000 distinct CDR3 sequences, 10% to 15% of them present only once. The sample is drawn from a study of CD8 T cells in ankylosing spondylitis. The study, taken as a whole, reports: Disease-linked clones reportedly showed significant enrichment in matched ankylosing spondylitis synovial fluid. Disease-linked clones bore a CD8+ phenotype, appearing relatively rarely in peripheral blood. A motif of fewer than ten highly homologous TCR beta variants was seen as apparently characteristic of ankylosing spondylitis blood.

Sequenced input: blood, either unsorted or a sorted T cell fraction (not recorded which). The chain has TRBV24-1 and TRBJ2-5; possibly TRBD1 for D (5 bases). This receptor was identified in a male donor with ankylosing spondylitis. In DNA, the CDR3 is TGTGCCACCAGTGTGAGTCGCGCAGGGAACCAAGAGACCCAGTACTTC. Protein: CATSVSRAGNQETQYF.